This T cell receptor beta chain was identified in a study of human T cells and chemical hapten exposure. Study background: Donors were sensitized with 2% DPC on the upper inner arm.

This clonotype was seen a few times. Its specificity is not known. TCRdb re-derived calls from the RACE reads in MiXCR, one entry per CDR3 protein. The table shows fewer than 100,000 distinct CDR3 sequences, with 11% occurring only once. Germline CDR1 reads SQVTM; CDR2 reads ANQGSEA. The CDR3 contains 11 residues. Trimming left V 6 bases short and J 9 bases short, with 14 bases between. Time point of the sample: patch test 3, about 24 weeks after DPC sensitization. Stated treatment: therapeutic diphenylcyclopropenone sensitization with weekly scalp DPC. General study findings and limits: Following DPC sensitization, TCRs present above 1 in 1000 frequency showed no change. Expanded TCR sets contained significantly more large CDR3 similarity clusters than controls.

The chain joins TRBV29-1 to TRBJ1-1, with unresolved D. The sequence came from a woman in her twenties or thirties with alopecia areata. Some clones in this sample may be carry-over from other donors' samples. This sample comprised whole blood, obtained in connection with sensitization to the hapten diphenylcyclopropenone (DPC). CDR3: CSVIAAVQAFF. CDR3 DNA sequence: TGCAGCGTCATTGCGGCCGTTCAAGCTTTCTTT.